One T cell receptor beta chain is described in this entry. One end of the junction is discordant with germline, which a read error may explain. A single record per CDR3 protein comes from TCRdb applying MiXCR to the PCR reads. The table shows about 24,000 distinct CDR3 sequences, with under 60% occurring only once. This CDR3 is built from 15 residues. Germline CDR1 and CDR2: SGHTA and FQGNSA. The data derive from a study of vaccination and CD4 T cells after COVID-19. In the study overall: Post-vaccine specimens were obtained a median roughly 74 days after dose two (range 14 to 241).

The TCR was taken from a human donor who had recovered from COVID-19. The specimen comprised CD4+ T cells from blood, sampled before SARS-CoV-2 vaccination. The chain joins TRBV7-2 to TRBJ2-1, with TRBD2 matching 8 bases. CDR3 nucleotide sequence: TGTGCCAGCAGCTTACGGCGGGAGGTCTACCATGAGCAGTTCTTC. It codes for CASSLRREVYHEQFF.